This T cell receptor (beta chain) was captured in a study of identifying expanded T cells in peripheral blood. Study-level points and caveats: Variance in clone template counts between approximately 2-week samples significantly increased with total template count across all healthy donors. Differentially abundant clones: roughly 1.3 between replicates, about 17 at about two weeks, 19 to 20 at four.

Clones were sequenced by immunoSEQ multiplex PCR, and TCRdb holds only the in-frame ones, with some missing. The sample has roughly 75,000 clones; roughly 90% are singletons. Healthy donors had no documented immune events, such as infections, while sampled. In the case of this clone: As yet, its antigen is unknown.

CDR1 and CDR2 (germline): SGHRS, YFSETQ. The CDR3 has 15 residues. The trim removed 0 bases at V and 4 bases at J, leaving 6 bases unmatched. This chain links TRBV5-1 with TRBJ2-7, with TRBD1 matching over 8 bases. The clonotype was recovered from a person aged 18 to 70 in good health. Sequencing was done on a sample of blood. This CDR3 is CASSLVTGAGYEQYF. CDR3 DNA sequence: TGCGCCAGCAGCTTGGTGACAGGGGCGGGGTACGAGCAGTACTTC.